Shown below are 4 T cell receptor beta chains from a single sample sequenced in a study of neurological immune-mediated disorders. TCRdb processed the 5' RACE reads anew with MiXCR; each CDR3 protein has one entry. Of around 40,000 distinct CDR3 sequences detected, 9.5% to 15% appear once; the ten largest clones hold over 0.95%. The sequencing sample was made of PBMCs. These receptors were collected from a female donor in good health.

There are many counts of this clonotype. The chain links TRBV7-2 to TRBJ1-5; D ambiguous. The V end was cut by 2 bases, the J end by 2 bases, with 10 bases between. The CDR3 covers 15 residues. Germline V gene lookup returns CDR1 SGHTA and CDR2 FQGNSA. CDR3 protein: CASSLRSGGNQPQHF. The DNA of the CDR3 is TGTGCCAGCAGCTTACGGTCAGGCGGCAATCAGCCCCAGCATTTT.

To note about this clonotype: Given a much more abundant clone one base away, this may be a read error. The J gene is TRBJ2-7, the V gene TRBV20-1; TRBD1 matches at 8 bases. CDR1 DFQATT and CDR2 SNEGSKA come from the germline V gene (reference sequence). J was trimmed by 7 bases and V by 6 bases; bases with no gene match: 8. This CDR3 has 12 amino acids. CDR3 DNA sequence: TGCAGTGCCGCGGACAGGGTTATAGAGCAGTACTTC. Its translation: CSAADRVIEQYF.

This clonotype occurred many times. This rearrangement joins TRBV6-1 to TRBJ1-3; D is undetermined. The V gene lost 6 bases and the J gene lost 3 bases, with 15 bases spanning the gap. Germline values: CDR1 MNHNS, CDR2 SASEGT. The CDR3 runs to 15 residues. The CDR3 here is CASRTGLLGGNTIYF. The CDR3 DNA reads TGTGCCAGCAGAACGGGCCTCCTCGGTGGAAACACCATATATTTT.

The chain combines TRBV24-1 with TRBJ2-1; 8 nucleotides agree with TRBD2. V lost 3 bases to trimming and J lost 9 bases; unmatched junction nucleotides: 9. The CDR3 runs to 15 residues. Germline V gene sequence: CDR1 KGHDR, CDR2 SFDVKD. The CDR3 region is CATSDTAGGRGEQFF. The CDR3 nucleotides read TGTGCCACCAGTGATACTGCGGGGGGTCGGGGTGAGCAGTTCTTC.